One sample yielded the 20 T cell receptor beta chains listed below, sequenced in a study of cytomegalovirus exposure and HLA in healthy donors. PCR was performed using 60 Vbeta and 13 Jbeta primers. Here immunoSEQ multiplex PCR was the method, and the copy in TCRdb shows in-frame clones only, minus some. The profile shows 150,000 or so clones, more than 75% of them singletons. Sequenced: PBMCs. These TCRs come from a man aged 25-40 years in good health and CMV-seropositive.

This clone came up a few times. The chain links TRBV4-2 to TRBJ2-3, with 9 bases lining up with TRBD2. CDR1 and CDR2 (germline): LGHNA, YNFKEQ. CDR3 length: 17 residues. Losses at the gene ends were 3 bases for V and 5 bases for J; bases not matched to a gene: 12. The CDR3 loop reads CASSQIGRGGALDTQYF. CDR3 DNA sequence: TGTGCCAGCAGCCAGATAGGCCGCGGGGGGGCTCTAGATACGCAGTATTTT.

This clone appeared once. The chain uses TRBV10-1 and TRBJ2-3, with 9 bases that match TRBD1. J lost 3 bases, V lost 4 bases, and 5 bases had no gene match. Germline CDR1 and CDR2: WNHNN and SYGVQD (reference sequence). The CDR3 is 15 amino acids. CDR3 region: CASSADRGRTDTQYF. DNA of the CDR3: TGCGCCAGCAGTGCGGACAGGGGTAGGACAGATACGCAGTATTTT.

The chain uses TRBV5-4 and TRBJ2-1; TRBD1 aligns across 8 bases. Trimming took 7 bases from V and 9 from J; bases not matched to a gene: 18. Germline V lookup: CDR1 SGHNT, CDR2 YYREEE (reference sequence). The CDR3 is 16 residues long. The CDR3 loop reads CASSARSGGAWGEQFF. CDR3 sequence (DNA): TGTGCCAGCTCCGCTCGCTCAGGGGGCGCGTGGGGTGAGCAGTTCTTC.

The rearrangement links TRBV19 to TRBJ2-7, with D possibly being TRBD1 (6 bases). The CDR3 has 13 amino acids. V was shortened by 6 bases and J by 5 bases, with 14 bases between the two germline ends. Germline V gives CDR1 LNHDA, CDR2 SQIVND (reference sequence). CDR3 sequence reads: CASSHLGTNEQYF. Written as DNA, the CDR3 is TGTGCCAGTAGCCACCTCGGGACAAACGAGCAGTACTTC. Looking up the rest from reference TRBV19 and TRBJ2-7 gives the full variable domain: DGGITQSPKYLFRKEGQNVTLSCEQNLNHDAMYWYRQDPGQGLRLIYYSQIVNDFQKGDIAEGYSVSREKKESFPLTVTSAQKNPTAFYLCASSHLGTNEQYFGPGTRLTVT.

This clone appeared a single time. The V gene is TRBV4-3, the J gene TRBJ1-1, with 8 bases identical to TRBD1. This CDR3 spans 16 amino acids. CDR1 and CDR2 from the germline V gene are LGHNA and YSLEER. V lost 0 bases, J lost 4 bases, and 7 bases stayed unmatched. Here the CDR3 DNA reads TGCGCCAGCAGCCAAGATTATCCAGGGGGCTTCACTGAAGCTTTCTTT. Its translation: CASSQDYPGGFTEAFF.

This chain joins TRBV27 and TRBJ2-2, with 8 bases identical to TRBD2. This CDR3 spans 16 amino acids. With 8 bases clipped from V and 7 bases from J, the junction kept 15 bases outside the gene matches. CDR1 and CDR2 from the germline V gene are MNHEY and SMNVEV (reference sequence). In DNA form, the CDR3 reads TGTGCCAGCGGTAATCCGCACGGGGGGGGGTACGGGGAGCTGTTTTTT. Its protein is CASGNPHGGGYGELFF.

This sequence joins TRBV28 and TRBJ2-3; 9 nucleotides align to TRBD2. Germline values: CDR1 MDHEN, CDR2 SYDVKM. The length of the CDR3 is 10 residues. CDR3 loop: CVAGDLTQYF. The CDR3 nucleotides are TGTGTAGCGGGGGACCTTACGCAGTATTTT. Variable domain in full (rest from reference TRBV28 and TRBJ2-3): DVKVTQSSRYLVKRTGEKVFLECVQDMDHENMFWYRQDPGLGLRLIYFSYDVKMKEKGDIPEGYSVSREKKERFSLILESASTNQTSMYLCVAGDLTQYFGPGTRLTVL.

The CDR3 loop reads CASSIAGSSYNSPLHF. The CDR3 nucleotides are TGTGCCAGTAGTATAGCGGGAAGCTCCTATAATTCACCCCTCCACTTT. J is TRBJ1-6 and V is TRBV19; no clear D. Germline V gene lookup returns CDR1 LNHDA and CDR2 SQIVND (reference sequence). CDR3 length: 16 residues. V was pared by 1 base and J by 0 bases, with 7 bases between.

The V call is TRBV6-5, the J call TRBJ2-7; no reliable D call. The CDR3 sequence is 14 residues long. V was cut by 5 bases and J by 3 bases, with 14 bases left in between. Germline values: CDR1 MNHEY, CDR2 SVGAGI. CDR3 nucleotide sequence: TGTGCCAGCAGTCCCGATCTTTTACTCTACGAGCAGTACTTC. Its translation: CASSPDLLLYEQYF.

About this clone: A single base is all that separates this from a far larger clone, so a read error is likely. The CDR3 end shows no conserved phenylalanine or tryptophan, and so a read error is likely. The chain links TRBV6-5 to TRBJ1-5, with TRBD1 identical over 9 bases. The J segment lost 6 bases and the V segment lost 4 bases, leaving 7 bases of the junction unmatched. Germline V gene data show CDR1 as MNHEY and CDR2 as SVGAGI. The CDR3 loop spans 15 amino acids. The DNA for the CDR3 is TGTGCCAGCAGTTCCTCCGGGACAGGGTTTCAGCCCCAGCATTCT. It encodes CASSSSGTGFQPQHS.

V and J are TRBV28 and TRBJ1-1; D possibly corresponds to TRBD1 (6 bases). V lost 3 bases, J lost 3 bases, and 20 bases lay in between. The CDR3 consists of 17 residues. Germline assignment: CDR1 MDHEN and CDR2 SYDVKM. The CDR3 protein is CASSFGGAQGLDTEAFF. Written as DNA, the CDR3 is TGTGCCAGCAGTTTCGGGGGGGCGCAGGGGCTGGACACTGAAGCTTTCTTT.

The V and J genes are TRBV7-9 and TRBJ1-2; TRBD1 is a possible D gene (6 bases). The germline V and J ends were trimmed by 8 bases and 3 bases, with 16 bases remaining between them. The CDR3 runs 14 residues. Germline V lookup: CDR1 SEHNR, CDR2 FQNEAQ (reference sequence). Here the CDR3 reads CASLITGTHYGYTF. In DNA form, the CDR3 reads TGTGCCAGCCTGATCACCGGGACACACTATGGCTACACCTTC.

The chain is built from TRBV27 and TRBJ1-4; TRBD1 matches at 9 bases. Germline CDR1 and CDR2: MNHEY and SMNVEV (reference sequence). This CDR3 contains 15 residues. V was clipped by 4 bases and J by 2 bases; unmatched bases: 2. CDR3 DNA sequence: TGTGCCAGCAGTTACAGGGGGCGGACTAATGAAAAACTGTTTTTT. It specifies CASSYRGRTNEKLFF.

The chain couples TRBV4-1 to TRBJ1-2; D not certain. Germline loops: CDR1 MGHRA, CDR2 YSYEKL. This CDR3 region has 15 residues. The V gene lost 0 bases and the J gene lost 2 bases, with 10 bases spanning the gap. This CDR3 reads CASSQEGSNNYGYTF. CDR3 bases: TGCGCCAGCAGCCAAGAGGGCAGCAACAACTATGGCTACACCTTC.

V gene TRBV29-1 combines with J gene TRBJ2-7, with TRBD1 identical over 7 bases. CDR1 SQVTM and CDR2 ANQGSEA come from the germline V gene. V lost 7 bases and J lost 6; bases outside the gene matches: 6. This CDR3 contains 11 residues. The CDR3 sequence: CSGTTGVEQYF. CDR3 nucleotides: TGCAGCGGGACAACAGGGGTCGAGCAGTACTTC.

V is TRBV18 and J is TRBJ1-4; 10 bases fit TRBD1. J was trimmed by 8 bases and V by 8 bases; bases with no gene match: 5. The CDR3 is 13 amino acids. CDR1 KGHSH and CDR2 LQKENI come from the germline V gene. The CDR3 protein is CASQLDRGEKLFF. CDR3 nucleotides: TGTGCCAGCCAACTGGACAGGGGGGAAAAACTGTTTTTT.

The chain employs TRBV9 and TRBJ1-2, with a weak D call TRBD1 (5 bases). V was cut by 4 bases and J by 8 bases, with 12 bases left in between. Germline CDR1 is SGDLS and CDR2 is YYNGEE. The CDR3 loop spans 12 amino acids. CDR3 amino acids: CASSPRQMGYTF. The DNA of the CDR3 is TGTGCCAGCAGCCCGAGACAGATGGGCTACACCTTC.

The V call is TRBV7-6, the J call TRBJ2-2; 9 positions match TRBD2. With V trimmed by 3 bases and J by 1 base, 6 bases remained unmatched. The germline gives CDR1 SGHVS, CDR2 FNYEAQ. This CDR3 is built from 17 residues. CDR3 sequence (DNA): TGTGCCAGCAGCTTGCCTAGCGGGGATATGAACACCGGGGAGCTGTTTTTT. The encoded protein is CASSLPSGDMNTGELFF.

The J gene is TRBJ1-3, the V gene TRBV7-2; TRBD1 is a possible D gene (5 bases). The V and J ends lost 2 bases and 0 bases respectively, with 8 bases between them. CDR1 is SGHTA, CDR2 FQGNSA, per germline. This CDR3 region has 15 residues. The CDR3, as DNA: TGTGCCAGCAGCTTACAGGGCCACTCTGGAAACACCATATATTTT. Protein product: CASSLQGHSGNTIYF. Complete variable domain (other parts from reference TRBV7-2 and TRBJ1-3): GAGVSQSPSNKVTEKGKDVELRCDPISGHTALYWYRQSLGQGLEFLIYFQGNSAPDKSGLPSDRFSAERTGGSVSTLTIQRTQQEDSAVYLCASSLQGHSGNTIYFGEGSWLTVV.

This chain uses TRBV2 with TRBJ2-5; TRBD1 agrees at 7 bases. Germline V lookup: CDR1 SNHLY, CDR2 FYNNEI. This CDR3 is 13 amino acids long. Trimming at V came to 3 bases and at J to 5 bases, leaving 3 bases not matched to a gene. The CDR3 is CASSDRGTETQYF. The DNA of the CDR3 is TGTGCCAGCAGTGACAGGGGGACGGAGACCCAGTACTTC.